This T cell receptor (beta chain) originates from a study of post-analysis software for immune sequencing data. Study observations and caveats: In patients, roughly five TRBV segments were more frequent than in controls, with TRBV5-6, TRBV5-1 and TRBV20-1 among them.

This clonotype was found a few times. Antigen unknown. Incorporated into the TCR beta cDNA libraries were unique molecular identifiers, which served to reduce PCR and sequencing biases. TCRdb fed the PCR reads into MiXCR, producing one record per CDR3 protein. Here the sample spans about 770,000 distinct CDR3 sequences, 46% being singletons. V dropped 0 bases and J dropped 5 bases, with 14 bases sitting between them. Germline CDR1 DFQATT, CDR2 SNEGSKA (reference sequence). This CDR3 spans 14 amino acids. The chain carries TRBV20-1 and TRBJ2-7; D might be TRBD1 (6 bases). Source material: blood. The TCR was taken from a girl aged 5-17 years with multiple sclerosis. CDR3 nucleotide sequence: TGCAGTGCTAGAGATTACAGGGCGGCGGACGAGCAGTACTTC. Translating gives CSARDYRAADEQYF.